The rows below give T cell receptor beta chains drawn from one sample of a study of regulatory T cells in long-lasting Graves disease. TCRdb called the multiplex PCR reads again in MiXCR, with one record for every CDR3 protein. Of some 280,000 distinct CDR3 sequences in the sample, 22% were seen once. Sample: peripheral blood mononuclear cells (PBMCs), taken when the disease was refractory, from a patient treated with antithyroid drugs. These TCRs come from a female donor with Graves disease. CDR3s include the opening cysteine and the closing phenylalanine or tryptophan. Each record gives: clone size, V gene, J gene, D gene, CDR3 protein, CDR3 DNA. The D gene is left open where the match is weak. Clone sizes are given selectively: once, few, many, or a class where the clone is expanded.

>-|TRBV6-2/TRBV6-3|TRBJ1-1|-
CASSYSMTRYPLTEAFF
TGTGCCAGCAGTTACTCGATGACCCGATATCCCCTCACTGAAGCTTTCTTT
>-|TRBV7-9|TRBJ2-5|-
CASTSRGSPQVPQYF
TGTGCCAGCACCTCACGAGGGAGCCCCCAGGTGCCCCAGTACTTC
>-|TRBV12-3/TRBV12-4|TRBJ1-5|TRBD1
CASSPGQGIQPQHF
TGTGCCAGCAGTCCGGGACAGGGTATCCAGCCCCAGCATTTT
>many|TRBV7-2|TRBJ2-7|TRBD2
CASSLWPPTSETYEQYF
TGTGCCAGCAGCTTATGGCCCCCGACTAGCGAAACCTACGAGCAGTACTTC
>few|TRBV7-8|TRBJ2-7|TRBD2
CASSLLGLAGEQYF
TGTGCCAGCAGCTTATTAGGACTAGCGGGAGAGCAGTACTTC
>many|TRBV12-3/TRBV12-4|TRBJ2-2|TRBD2
CASSLRSGRTGELFF
TGTGCCAGCAGTTTAAGGAGCGGGAGAACCGGGGAGCTGTTTTTT
>-|TRBV7-2|TRBJ2-2|TRBD1
CASSPIPGQVGTGELFF
TGTGCCAGCAGCCCAATCCCGGGACAGGTCGGTACCGGGGAGCTGTTTTTT
>many|TRBV2|TRBJ1-1|-
CASSESRAQGEAFF
TGTGCCAGCAGTGAATCCCGGGCCCAGGGGGAAGCTTTCTTT
>-|TRBV30|TRBJ2-3|TRBD2
CAWTRRAGVTDTQYF
TGTGCCTGGACCCGGAGAGCGGGAGTAACAGATACGCAGTATTTT
>-|TRBV28|TRBJ2-3|TRBD2
CASSLLAGGPGTQYF
TGTGCCAGCAGTCTACTAGCGGGAGGACCAGGTACGCAGTATTTT
>many|TRBV28|TRBJ1-2|-
CASSPVQGSFGYTF
TGTGCCAGCAGCCCCGTCCAGGGAAGTTTTGGCTACACCTTC
>-|TRBV10-3|TRBJ2-7|-
CAISDSGGTYEQYF
TGTGCCATCAGTGATAGCGGCGGTACCTACGAGCAGTACTTC
>few|TRBV29-1|TRBJ1-2|-
CSVEKGYGYTF
TGCAGCGTTGAAAAGGGATATGGCTACACCTTC
>-|TRBV7-2|TRBJ1-1|-
CASSLLGNEAFF
TGTGCCAGCAGCTTATTAGGTAATGAAGCTTTCTTT